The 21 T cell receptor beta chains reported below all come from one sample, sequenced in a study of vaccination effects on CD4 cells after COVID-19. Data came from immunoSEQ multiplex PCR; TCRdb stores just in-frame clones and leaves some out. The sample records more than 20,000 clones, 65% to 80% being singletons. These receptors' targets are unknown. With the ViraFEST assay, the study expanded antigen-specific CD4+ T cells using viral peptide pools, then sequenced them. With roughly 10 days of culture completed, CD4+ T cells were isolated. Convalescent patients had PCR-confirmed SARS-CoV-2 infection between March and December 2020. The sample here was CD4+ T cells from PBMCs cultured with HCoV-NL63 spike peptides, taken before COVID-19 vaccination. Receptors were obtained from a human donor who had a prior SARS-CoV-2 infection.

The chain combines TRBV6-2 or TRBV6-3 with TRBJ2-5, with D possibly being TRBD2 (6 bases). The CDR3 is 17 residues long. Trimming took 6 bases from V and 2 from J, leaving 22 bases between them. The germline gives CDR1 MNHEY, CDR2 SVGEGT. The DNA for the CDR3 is TGTGCCAGCAGCCCTCCCGGGACTGACTACCTGCAAGAGACCCAGTACTTC. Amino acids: CASSPPGTDYLQETQYF.

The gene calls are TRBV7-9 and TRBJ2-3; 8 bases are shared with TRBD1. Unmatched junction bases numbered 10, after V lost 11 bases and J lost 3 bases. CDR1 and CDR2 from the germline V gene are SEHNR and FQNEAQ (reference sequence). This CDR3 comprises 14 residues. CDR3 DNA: TGTGCCGGGGGAAACAGGGGGTGGACAGATACGCAGTATTTT. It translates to CAGGNRGWTDTQYF.

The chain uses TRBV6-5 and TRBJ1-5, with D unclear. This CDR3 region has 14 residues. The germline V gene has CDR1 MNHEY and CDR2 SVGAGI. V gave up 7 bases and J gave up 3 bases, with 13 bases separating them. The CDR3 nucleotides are TGTGCCAGCACCCGTATTCGGTCCAATCAGCCCCAGCATTTT. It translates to CASTRIRSNQPQHF.

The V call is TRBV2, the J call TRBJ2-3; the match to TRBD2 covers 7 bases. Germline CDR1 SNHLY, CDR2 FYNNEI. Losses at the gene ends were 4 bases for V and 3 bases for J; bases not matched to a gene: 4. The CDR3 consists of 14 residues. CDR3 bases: TGTGCCAGCAGTGGTTCGGGGGGAACAGATACGCAGTATTTT. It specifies CASSGSGGTDTQYF.

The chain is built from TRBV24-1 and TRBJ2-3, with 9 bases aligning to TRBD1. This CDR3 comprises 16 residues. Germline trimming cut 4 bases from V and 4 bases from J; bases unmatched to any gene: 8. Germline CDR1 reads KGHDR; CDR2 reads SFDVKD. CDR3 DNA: TGTGCCACCAGTGACATCCGGGACAGGGAGTCAGATACGCAGTATTTT. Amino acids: CATSDIRDRESDTQYF.

DNA for the CDR3: TGTGCCAGCAGGTGGAACAGGGGTGAATCACCCCTCCACTTT. Protein: CASRWNRGESPLHF. The chain joins TRBV2 to TRBJ1-6; 7 bases are shared with TRBD1. CDR3 length equals 14 residues. With V trimmed by 6 bases and J by 10 bases, 9 bases remained unmatched. Germline values: CDR1 SNHLY, CDR2 FYNNEI. The variable domain in full, with the rest retrieved from reference TRBV2 and TRBJ1-6, is EPEVTQTPSHQVTQMGQEVILRCVPISNHLYFYWYRQILGQKVEFLVSFYNNEISEKSEIFDDQFSVERPDGSNFTLKIRSTKLEDSAMYFCASRWNRGESPLHFGNGTRLTVT.

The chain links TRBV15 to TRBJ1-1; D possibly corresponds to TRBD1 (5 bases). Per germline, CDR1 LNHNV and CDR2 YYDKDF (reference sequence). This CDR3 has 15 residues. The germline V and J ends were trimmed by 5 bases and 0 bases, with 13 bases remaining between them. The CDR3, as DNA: TGTGCCACCAGCTGGGGCTCTATAATGAACACTGAAGCTTTCTTT. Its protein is CATSWGSIMNTEAFF.

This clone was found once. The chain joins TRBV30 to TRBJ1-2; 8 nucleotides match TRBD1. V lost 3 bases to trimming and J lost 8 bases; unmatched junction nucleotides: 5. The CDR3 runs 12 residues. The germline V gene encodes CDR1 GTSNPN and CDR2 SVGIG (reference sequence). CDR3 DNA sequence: TGTGCCTGGAGGCCGGACAGGGCGGGCTACACCTTC. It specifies CAWRPDRAGYTF. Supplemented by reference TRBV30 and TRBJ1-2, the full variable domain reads SQTIHQWPATLVQPVGSPLSLECTVEGTSNPNLYWYRQAAGRGLQLLFYSVGIGQISSEVPQNLSASRPQDRQFILSSKKLLLSDSGFYLCAWRPDRAGYTFGSGTRLTVV.

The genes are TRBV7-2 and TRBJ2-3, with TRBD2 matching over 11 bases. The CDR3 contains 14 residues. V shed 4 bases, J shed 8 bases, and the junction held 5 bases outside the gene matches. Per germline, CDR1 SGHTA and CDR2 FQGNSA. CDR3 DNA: TGTGCCAGCAGCTCTAGACTAGCGGGGCTTACGCAGTATTTT. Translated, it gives CASSSRLAGLTQYF. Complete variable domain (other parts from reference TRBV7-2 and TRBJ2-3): GAGVSQSPSNKVTEKGKDVELRCDPISGHTALYWYRQSLGQGLEFLIYFQGNSAPDKSGLPSDRFSAERTGGSVSTLTIQRTQQEDSAVYLCASSSRLAGLTQYFGPGTRLTVL.

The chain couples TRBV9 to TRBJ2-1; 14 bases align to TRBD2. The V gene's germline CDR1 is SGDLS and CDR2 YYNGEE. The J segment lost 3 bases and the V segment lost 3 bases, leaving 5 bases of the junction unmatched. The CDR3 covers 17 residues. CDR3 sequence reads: CASSESGTSGGYNEQFF. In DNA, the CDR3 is TGTGCCAGCAGCGAATCCGGGACTAGCGGGGGCTACAATGAGCAGTTCTTC.

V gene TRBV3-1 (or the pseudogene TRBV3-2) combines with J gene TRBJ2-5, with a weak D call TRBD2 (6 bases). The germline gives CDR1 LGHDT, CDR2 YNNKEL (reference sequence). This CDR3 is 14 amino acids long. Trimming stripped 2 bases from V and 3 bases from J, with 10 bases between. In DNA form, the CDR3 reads TGTGCCAGCAGCCAACTGGGGGGAGAAGAGACCCAGTACTTC. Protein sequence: CASSQLGGEETQYF.

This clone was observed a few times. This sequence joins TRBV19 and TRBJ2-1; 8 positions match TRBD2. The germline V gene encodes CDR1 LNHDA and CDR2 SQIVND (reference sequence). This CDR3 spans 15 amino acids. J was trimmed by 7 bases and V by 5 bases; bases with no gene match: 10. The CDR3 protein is CASSPRSGSLNEQFF. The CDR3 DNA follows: TGTGCCAGTAGTCCGAGAAGCGGGAGTTTAAATGAGCAGTTCTTC.

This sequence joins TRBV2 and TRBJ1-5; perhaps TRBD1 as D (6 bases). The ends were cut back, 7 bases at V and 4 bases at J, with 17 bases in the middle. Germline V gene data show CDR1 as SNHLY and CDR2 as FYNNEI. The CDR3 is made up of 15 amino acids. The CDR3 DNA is TGTGCCAGCAAAGGGGGATGGGCACGAAATCAGCCCCAGCATTTT. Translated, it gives CASKGGWARNQPQHF.

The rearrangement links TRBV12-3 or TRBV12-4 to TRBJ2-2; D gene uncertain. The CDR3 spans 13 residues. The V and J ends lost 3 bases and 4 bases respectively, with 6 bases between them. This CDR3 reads CASSFRFTGELFF. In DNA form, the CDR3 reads TGTGCCAGCAGTTTTAGGTTCACCGGGGAGCTGTTTTTT.

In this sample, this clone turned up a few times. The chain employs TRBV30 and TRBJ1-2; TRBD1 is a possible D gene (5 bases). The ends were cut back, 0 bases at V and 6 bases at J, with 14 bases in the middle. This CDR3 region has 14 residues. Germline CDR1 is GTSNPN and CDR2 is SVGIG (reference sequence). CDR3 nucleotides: TGTGCCTGGAGTGTACAGGAATTGAAAAATGGCTACACCTTC. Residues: CAWSVQELKNGYTF.

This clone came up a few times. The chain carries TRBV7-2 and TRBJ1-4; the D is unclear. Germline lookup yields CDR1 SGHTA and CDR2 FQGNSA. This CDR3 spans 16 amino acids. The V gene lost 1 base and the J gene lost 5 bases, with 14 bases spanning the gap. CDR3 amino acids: CASSLDFTPLNEKLFF. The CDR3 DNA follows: TGTGCCAGCAGCTTAGATTTTACGCCCTTGAATGAAAAACTGTTTTTT.

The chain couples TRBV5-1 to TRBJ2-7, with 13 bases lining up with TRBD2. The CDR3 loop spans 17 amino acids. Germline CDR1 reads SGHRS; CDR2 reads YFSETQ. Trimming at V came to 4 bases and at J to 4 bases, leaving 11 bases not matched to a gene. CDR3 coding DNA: TGCGCCAGCAGCCCGGGACTAGCGGGGACGACTATGTACGAGCAGTACTTC. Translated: CASSPGLAGTTMYEQYF.

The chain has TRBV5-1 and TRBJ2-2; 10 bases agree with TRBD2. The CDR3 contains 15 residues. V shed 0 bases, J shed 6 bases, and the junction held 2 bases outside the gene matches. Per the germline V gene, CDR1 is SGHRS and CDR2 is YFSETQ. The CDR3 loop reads CASSLDLAGAGELFF. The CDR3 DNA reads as TGCGCCAGCAGCTTGGACCTAGCGGGGGCCGGGGAGCTGTTTTTT.

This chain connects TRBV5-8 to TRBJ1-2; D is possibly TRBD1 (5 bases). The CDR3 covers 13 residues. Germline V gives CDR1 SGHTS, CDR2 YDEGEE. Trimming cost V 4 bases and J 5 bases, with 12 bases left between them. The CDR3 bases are TGTGCCAGCAGCGTAGGGACGGAGTATGGCTACACCTTC. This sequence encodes CASSVGTEYGYTF.

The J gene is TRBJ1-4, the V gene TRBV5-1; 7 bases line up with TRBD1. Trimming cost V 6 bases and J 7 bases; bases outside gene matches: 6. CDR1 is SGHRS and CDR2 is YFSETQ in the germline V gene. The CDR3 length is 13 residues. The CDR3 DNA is TGCGCCAGCAAAGGGGGCGTAGGTGAAAAACTGTTTTTT. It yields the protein CASKGGVGEKLFF.

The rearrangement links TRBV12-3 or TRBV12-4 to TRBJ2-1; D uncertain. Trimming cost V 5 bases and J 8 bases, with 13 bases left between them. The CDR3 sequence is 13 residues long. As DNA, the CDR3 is TGTGCCAGCAGTCGCCGTGGATGGGATGAGCAGTTCTTC. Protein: CASSRRGWDEQFF.